This T cell receptor beta chain came from a study of blood T cell repertoires in COVID-19. Across the study: T cells, B-cell-depleted T cells, or PBMCs provided the cDNA or gDNA that served as material.

In the study's own analysis: It was from reference gene primer amplification that nucleated cell counts were estimated. Sequencing was performed with immunoSEQ multiplex PCR; in TCRdb, only in-frame clones are kept and a portion is missing. That table supplies the V and J calls and clone size; D and trimming were determined from the DNA. The repertoire holds approximately 280,000 clones, with approximately 89% as singletons. The V gene's germline CDR1 is SNHLY and CDR2 FYNNEI. With V trimmed by 6 bases and J by 7 bases, 10 bases remained unmatched. The CDR3 is 14 residues long. The receptor was isolated from a woman aged 55-75 years with acute or convalescent COVID-19. Sequenced: peripheral blood. V usage is TRBV2 and J usage is TRBJ1-2, with TRBD1 matching over 8 bases. The CDR3 DNA reads TGTGCCAGCAGCTACAGGGGGATCGGGTTTGGCTACACCTTC. This encodes CASSYRGIGFGYTF.